Shown below are 29 T cell receptor beta chains from a single sample sequenced in a study of control samples from healthy donors and cancer patients (dated by TCRdb to the early 2020s). Receptor amplification or capture employed the immunoSEQ multiplex PCR assay. This immuneACCESS table, as held by TCRdb, lists in-frame sequences with V and J called but not all clones. Of the missing ones, under half trace to an unresolved V gene in checked studies; the others have no known cause. The sample table contains approximately 97,000 clones; only one count was recorded for about 90% of them. The ten largest clones capture 14% of the sample. Specimen: blood. These receptors were taken from a man aged 25-45 years in good health.

The J gene is TRBJ1-1, the V gene TRBV2, with D unresolved. The ends were cut back, 7 bases at V and 0 bases at J, with 3 bases in the middle. CDR1 is SNHLY, CDR2 FYNNEI, per germline. This CDR3 region has 11 residues. The CDR3 protein is CASTMNTEAFF. The DNA for the CDR3 is TGTGCCAGCACCATGAACACTGAAGCTTTCTTT.

This clone was seen more than once but under ten times. The rearrangement uses TRBV7-3 and TRBJ2-2; 7 positions match TRBD1. The germline CDR1 and CDR2 sequences are SGHTA and FQGTGA. Germline trimming cut 4 bases from V and 5 bases from J; bases unmatched to any gene: 10. This CDR3 has 16 residues. DNA for the CDR3: TGTGCCAGCAGCTCATTCCTCGGACAGGAGACCGGGGAGCTGTTTTTT. Translating gives CASSSFLGQETGELFF.

The chain employs TRBV7-9 and TRBJ2-3; perhaps TRBD2 as D (6 bases). CDR3 length: 15 amino acids. Trimming pared 5 bases from V and 2 bases from J, leaving 14 bases between. CDR1 is SEHNR, CDR2 FQNEAQ, per germline (reference sequence). In nucleotides, the CDR3 is TGTGCCAGCAGCATCGCGGGGAGCTTCACAGATACGCAGTATTTT. This translates into CASSIAGSFTDTQYF.

The rearrangement uses TRBV6-5 and TRBJ2-2; D tentatively reads TRBD1 or TRBD2 (5 bases each). V was clipped by 0 bases and J by 7 bases, with 9 bases between them. Looked up from germline, CDR1 is MNHEY and CDR2 is SVGAGI. The CDR3 is 14 residues long. The CDR3 nucleotides are TGTGCCAGCAGTTACTCGACTGGGGGCGGGGAGCTGTTTTTT. It specifies CASSYSTGGGELFF.

This clone has just one count. Germline and junction disagree at one end, which may indicate a read error. J is TRBJ2-1 and V is TRBV5-4; 9 bases align to TRBD1. The CDR3 extends over 13 amino acids. CDR1 and CDR2 from the germline V gene are SGHNT and YYREEE (reference sequence). CDR3 residues: CASSSQDRGPLIF. CDR3 coding DNA: TGTGCCAGCAGCTCGCAGGACAGGGGCCCGTTGATCTTC.

The CDR3: CSAREGETQYF. CDR3 coding DNA: TGCAGTGCTAGAGAGGGAGAGACCCAGTACTTC. The rearrangement joins TRBV20-1 to TRBJ2-5; D remains ambiguous. CDR1 and CDR2 from the germline V gene are DFQATT and SNEGSKA (reference sequence). The CDR3 is 11 amino acids. V gave up 0 bases and J gave up 4 bases, with 3 bases separating them.

DNA for the CDR3: TGTGCCAGCAGTTACAGCCTTAATTCACCCCTCCACTTT. This encodes CASSYSLNSPLHF. The J gene is TRBJ1-6, the V gene TRBV6-5; D is unclear. Trimming stripped 2 bases from V and 6 bases from J, with 5 bases between. This CDR3 has 13 residues. The germline CDR1 and CDR2 sequences are MNHEY and SVGAGI.

The gene calls are TRBV7-3 and TRBJ2-1, with a weak D call TRBD2 (6 bases). V lost 5 bases, J lost 2 bases, and 25 bases lay in between. This CDR3 is built from 19 residues. Germline CDR1 SGHTA, CDR2 FQGTGA. The CDR3 here is CASSPAPWQGLSAYNEQFF. The CDR3 DNA reads TGTGCCAGCAGCCCCGCCCCCTGGCAGGGACTCTCTGCCTACAATGAGCAGTTCTTC.

The chain carries TRBV29-1 and TRBJ2-3; 12 positions match TRBD2. Trimming at V came to 5 bases and at J to 3 bases, leaving 6 bases not matched to a gene. The CDR3 sequence is 15 residues long. The germline V gene encodes CDR1 SQVTM and CDR2 ANQGSEA. This CDR3 reads CSVFATSGSTDTQYF. The CDR3 region has the DNA TGCAGCGTTTTCGCGACTAGCGGGAGTACAGATACGCAGTATTTT.

The rearrangement uses TRBV29-1 and TRBJ2-3; either TRBD1 or TRBD2 may supply D (5 bases each). The CDR3 runs to 14 residues. The V and J ends lost 1 base and 0 bases respectively, with 8 bases between them. CDR1 and CDR2 from the germline V gene are SQVTM and ANQGSEA. In DNA, the CDR3 is TGCAGCGTTGAAGGGGGACGCAGCACAGATACGCAGTATTTT. Protein product: CSVEGGRSTDTQYF.

CDR3 DNA sequence: TGTGCCAGCAGCTCCTCACTAGCGGGAGGCTCCGGGGAGCTGTTTTTT. Its protein product is CASSSSLAGGSGELFF. V and J are TRBV11-2 and TRBJ2-2, with 12 nucleotides matching TRBD2. V gave up 4 bases and J gave up 6 bases; unmatched junction bases: 6. Germline V gives CDR1 SGHAT, CDR2 FQNNGV. The CDR3 totals 16 residues.

The rearrangement joins TRBV12-5 to TRBJ2-5, with D hard to call. Germline-derived CDR1 and CDR2 are LGHNT and FRNRAP. This CDR3 region has 13 residues. The ends were cut back, 2 bases at V and 3 bases at J, with 7 bases in the middle. The CDR3 region is CASGLFSEETQYF. CDR3 bases: TGTGCTAGTGGTTTGTTTTCAGAAGAGACCCAGTACTTC.

This clone was observed at least ten times. V gene TRBV7-9 combines with J gene TRBJ2-7; D uncertain. The germline V gene has CDR1 SEHNR and CDR2 FQNEAQ (reference sequence). The CDR3 runs to 12 residues. Trimming took 1 base from V and 10 from J, leaving 11 bases between them. The CDR3 DNA reads TGTGCCAGCAGCTTAGATTGGGGAAGCCAGTACTTC. Its protein is CASSLDWGSQYF.

The CDR3 coding sequence is TGTGCCAGCTCACCAGGGACAGGGCCCTCCTACGAGCAGTACTTC. This translates into CASSPGTGPSYEQYF. The chain recombines TRBV18 with TRBJ2-7; 9 bases line up with TRBD1. The V and J ends lost 2 bases and 0 bases, in that order; junction bases with no gene match: 2. The CDR3 sequence is 15 residues long. Germline V CDR1 and CDR2: KGHSH, LQKENI.

This chain joins TRBV3-1 (or the pseudogene TRBV3-2) and TRBJ2-7, with TRBD2 matching over 9 bases. The germline V gene has CDR1 LGHDT and CDR2 YNNKEL (reference sequence). Germline trimming cut 3 bases from V and 4 bases from J; bases unmatched to any gene: 4. CDR3 size: 14 residues. This chain's CDR3 is CASSQGGRGYEQYF. DNA of the CDR3: TGTGCCAGCAGCCAGGGCGGGAGGGGTTACGAGCAGTACTTC.

This chain links TRBV7-2 with TRBJ2-1; D is possibly TRBD2 (7 bases). Germline values: CDR1 SGHTA, CDR2 FQGNSA. V was cut by 7 bases and J by 11 bases, with 18 bases left in between. This CDR3 region has 13 residues. The DNA for the CDR3 is TGTGCCAGCACCGAAGGGGGGCGGGAGAAGCAGTTCTTC. Protein: CASTEGGREKQFF.

This clone was observed once. The chain combines TRBV28 with TRBJ2-3; the match to TRBD1 covers 9 bases. CDR1 and CDR2 from the germline V gene are MDHEN and SYDVKM. V was clipped by 8 bases and J by 1 base; unmatched bases: 7. CDR3 length equals 15 residues. In DNA form, the CDR3 reads TGTGCCAGCGGGCTCCGGGACAGGGGCACAGATACGCAGTATTTT. It translates to CASGLRDRGTDTQYF.

This chain connects TRBV4-1 to TRBJ2-3; D gene uncertain. Per the germline V gene, CDR1 is MGHRA and CDR2 is YSYEKL. V was shortened by 0 bases and J by 4 bases, with 8 bases between the two germline ends. The CDR3 is 14 amino acids. The DNA for the CDR3 is TGCGCCAGCAGCCAAGATCACCGCCCAGATACGCAGTATTTT. It codes for CASSQDHRPDTQYF.

This clone was seen a few times. In DNA, the CDR3 is TGTGCCAGCCGACAGGGGGCGGTCGGTCAGCCCCAGCATTTT. Encoded protein: CASRQGAVGQPQHF. The chain combines TRBV21-1 with TRBJ1-5; the D call TRBD1 from the table was never checked on the DNA. TRBV21-1 is a listed pseudogene. The CDR3 consists of 14 residues.

Regarding this clone: This specimen includes other DNA sequences encoding the same CDR3. The chain uses TRBV7-9 and TRBJ2-2, with D perhaps TRBD1 (6 bases). V was trimmed by 2 bases and J by 5 bases, leaving 6 bases between them. Germline values: CDR1 SEHNR, CDR2 FQNEAQ (reference sequence). This CDR3 is built from 13 residues. CDR3 sequence (DNA): TGTGCCAGCAGCTTACAGGGGACCGGGGAGCTGTTTTTT. Its protein product is CASSLQGTGELFF. The complete variable domain, with remaining parts taken from reference TRBV7-9 and TRBJ2-2, reads DTGVSQNPRHKITKRGQNVTFRCDPISEHNRLYWYRQTLGQGPEFLTYFQNEAQLEKSRLLSDRFSAERPKGSFSTLEIQRTEQGDSAMYLCASSLQGTGELFFGEGSRLTVL.

This clone was seen just once. V is TRBV29-1 and J is TRBJ2-4, with 7 bases aligning to TRBD1. CDR3 length equals 12 residues. V was clipped by 7 bases and J by 8 bases; unmatched bases: 8. Germline-derived CDR1 and CDR2 are SQVTM and ANQGSEA. This chain's CDR3 is CSADGQEDIQYF. The CDR3 coding sequence is TGCAGCGCGGACGGACAGGAAGACATTCAGTACTTC.

The chain joins TRBV10-3 to TRBJ2-7; 11 positions agree with TRBD2. CDR3 length equals 13 residues. Germline CDR1 ENHRY, CDR2 SYGVKD. J lost 4 bases, V lost 5 bases, and 1 base had no gene match. In nucleotides, the CDR3 is TGTGCCATCAGTACTAGCGGGAGTTACGAGCAGTACTTC. It specifies CAISTSGSYEQYF.

The chain joins TRBV9 to TRBJ2-2; tentative D call: TRBD2 (5 bases). V gave up 0 bases and J gave up 0 bases, with 12 bases separating them. In germline, CDR1 is SGDLS, CDR2 YYNGEE. The CDR3 has 17 residues. This CDR3 is CASSVAGFPTNTGELFF. CDR3 nucleotides: TGTGCCAGCAGCGTAGCGGGGTTCCCAACGAACACCGGGGAGCTGTTTTTT.

The chain uses TRBV18 and TRBJ1-2; 7 bases line up with TRBD1. V lost 5 bases, J lost 7 bases, and 7 bases stayed unmatched. Germline V CDR1 and CDR2: KGHSH, LQKENI. The CDR3 has 13 residues. CDR3 in DNA: TGTGCCAGCTCAGGCACAGGGGAAGTTGGCTACACCTTC. It translates to CASSGTGEVGYTF.

This chain connects TRBV21-1 to TRBJ2-7. TRBV21-1 counts as a pseudogene. This CDR3 is built from 13 residues. CDR3: CASSKANPYEQYF. CDR3 DNA sequence: TGTGCCAGCAGCAAAGCTAACCCGTACGAGCAGTACTTC.

The chain uses TRBV18 and TRBJ1-1; TRBD1 matches 8 bases. The ends lost 6 bases at V and 1 base at J; junction bases unmatched: 4. The CDR3 consists of 14 residues. Germline CDR1 reads KGHSH; CDR2 reads LQKENI. The CDR3 DNA reads TGTGCCAGCTCCGGACAGGGAACGAACACTGAAGCTTTCTTT. Its protein is CASSGQGTNTEAFF.

V and J are TRBV6-5 and TRBJ1-1; TRBD1 might be the D (6 bases). The CDR3 totals 16 residues. The germline V gene has CDR1 MNHEY and CDR2 SVGAGI. V lost 0 bases to trimming and J lost 5 bases, with 16 bases between them. CDR3 coding DNA: TGTGCCAGCAGTTACTCTGTTGTACAGGGAGGGACTGAAGCTTTCTTT. Encoded protein: CASSYSVVQGGTEAFF.

This clone occurred once. The J gene is TRBJ2-7, the V gene TRBV7-6; TRBD1 might be the D (6 bases). V lost 0 bases to trimming and J lost 3 bases, with 12 bases between them. CDR1 and CDR2 (germline): SGHVS, FNYEAQ. The CDR3 is 15 residues long. CDR3 DNA: TGTGCCAGCAGCTTAGCTGGGACAAAGATCTACGAGCAGTACTTC. Its protein is CASSLAGTKIYEQYF.

The chain combines TRBV14 with TRBJ2-5; D possibly matches TRBD1 or TRBD2 (5 bases each). The CDR3 spans 18 residues. CDR1 SGHDN and CDR2 FVKESK come from the germline V gene. V was clipped by 1 base and J by 0 bases, with 18 bases between them. The CDR3 reads CASSQGGYSGFNQETQYF. The CDR3 region has the DNA TGTGCCAGCAGCCAAGGGGGGTACAGTGGATTTAACCAAGAGACCCAGTACTTC.